This T cell receptor beta chain was sequenced in a study of T cells in Graves' hyperthyroidism and ophthalmopathy. For this clonotype: A read error is possible here, since a much larger clone lies one base away.

The germline gives CDR1 MDHEN, CDR2 SYDVKM. The CDR3 extends over 15 amino acids. TCR beta CDR3 regions were amplified from RNA transcripts. The HTBI primer set drove a first-round RT-PCR of the TCR CDR3. TCRdb independently ran MiXCR on the multiplex PCR reads; one entry per CDR3 protein. The sample records around 600,000 distinct CDR3 sequences, 12% to 15% being singletons. The sample consisted of blood. The source of this sequence is a woman aged 18-30 years with Graves' ophthalmopathy. The gene calls are TRBV28 and TRBJ2-4, with D maybe TRBD2 (6 bases). The CDR3 protein is CASRRSGRRQNIQHF. The CDR3 coding sequence is TGTGCCAGCAGACGTAGCGGAAGAAGACAAAACATTCAGCACTTC. The full variable domain, in which reference TRBV28 and TRBJ2-4 provide the parts outside the CDR3, is DVKVTQSSRYLVKRTGEKVFLECVQDMDHENMFWYRQDPGLGLRLIYFSYDVKMKEKGDIPEGYSVSREKKERFSLILESASTNQTSMYLCASRRSGRRQNIQHFGAGTRLSVL.